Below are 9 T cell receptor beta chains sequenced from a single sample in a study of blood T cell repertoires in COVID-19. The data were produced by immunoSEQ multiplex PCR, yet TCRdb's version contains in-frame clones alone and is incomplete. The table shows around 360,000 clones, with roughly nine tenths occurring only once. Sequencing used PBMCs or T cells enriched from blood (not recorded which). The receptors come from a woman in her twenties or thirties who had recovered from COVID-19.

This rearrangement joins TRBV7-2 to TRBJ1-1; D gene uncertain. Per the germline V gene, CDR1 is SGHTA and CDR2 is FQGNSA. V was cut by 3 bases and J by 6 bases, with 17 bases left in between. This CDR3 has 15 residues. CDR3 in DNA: TGTGCCAGCAGCTTGACGGTAGACACGTACCCTGAAGCTTTCTTT. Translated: CASSLTVDTYPEAFF.

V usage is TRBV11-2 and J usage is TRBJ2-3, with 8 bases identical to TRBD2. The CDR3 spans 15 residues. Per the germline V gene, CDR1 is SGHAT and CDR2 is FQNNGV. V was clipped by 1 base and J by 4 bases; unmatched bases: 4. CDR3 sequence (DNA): TGTGCCAGCAGCTTAGCGGGGGGGCGGGCAGATACGCAGTATTTT. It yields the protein CASSLAGGRADTQYF.

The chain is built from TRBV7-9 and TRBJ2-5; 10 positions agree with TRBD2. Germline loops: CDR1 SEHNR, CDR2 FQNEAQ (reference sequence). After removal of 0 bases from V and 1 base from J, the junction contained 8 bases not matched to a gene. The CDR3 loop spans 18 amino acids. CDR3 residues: CASSLAWLAGVGQETQYF. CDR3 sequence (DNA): TGTGCCAGCAGCTTAGCCTGGCTAGCGGGAGTAGGCCAAGAGACCCAGTACTTC.

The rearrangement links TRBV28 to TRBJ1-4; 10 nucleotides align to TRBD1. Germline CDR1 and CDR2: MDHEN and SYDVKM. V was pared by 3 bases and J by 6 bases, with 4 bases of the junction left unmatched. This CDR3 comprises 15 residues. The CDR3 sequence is CASSFRTGGHEKLFF. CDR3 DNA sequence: TGTGCCAGCAGTTTCAGGACAGGGGGACATGAAAAACTGTTTTTT.

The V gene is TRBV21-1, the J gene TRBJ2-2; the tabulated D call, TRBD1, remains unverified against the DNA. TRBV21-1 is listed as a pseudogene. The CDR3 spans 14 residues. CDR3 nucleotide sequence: TGTGCCAGCAGCAAAGGGGCAGCCACCGGGGAGCTGTTTTTT. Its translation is CASSKGAATGELFF.

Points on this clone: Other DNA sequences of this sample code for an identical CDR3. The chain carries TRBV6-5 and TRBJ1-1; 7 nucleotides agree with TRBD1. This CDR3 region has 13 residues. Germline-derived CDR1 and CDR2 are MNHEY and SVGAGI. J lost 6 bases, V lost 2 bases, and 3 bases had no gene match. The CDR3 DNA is TGTGCCAGCAGTTACGGGACAGCGTCTGAAGCTTTCTTT. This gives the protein CASSYGTASEAFF.

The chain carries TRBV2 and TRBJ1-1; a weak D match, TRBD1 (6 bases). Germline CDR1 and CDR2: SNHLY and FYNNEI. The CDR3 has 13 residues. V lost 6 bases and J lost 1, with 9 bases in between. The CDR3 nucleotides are TGTGCCAGCAGGCTGGGACAGAACACTGAAGCTTTCTTT. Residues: CASRLGQNTEAFF.

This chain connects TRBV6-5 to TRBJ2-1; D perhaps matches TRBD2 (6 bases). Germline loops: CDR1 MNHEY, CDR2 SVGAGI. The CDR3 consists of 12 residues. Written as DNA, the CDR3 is TGTGCTACCTCGGGGGAAAAGAATGAGCAGTTCTTC. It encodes CATSGEKNEQFF.

The CDR3 sequence: CASSLAPGQGNFGDTQYF. CDR3 nucleotide sequence: TGTGCCAGCAGCTTAGCGCCGGGACAGGGCAATTTCGGAGATACGCAGTATTTT. The chain couples TRBV28 to TRBJ2-3; 9 nucleotides agree with TRBD1. From germline, CDR1 is MDHEN and CDR2 SYDVKM. This CDR3 contains 18 residues. The J segment lost 5 bases and the V segment lost 6 bases, leaving 18 bases of the junction unmatched.